A selection of T cell receptor beta chains follows, all from one sample in a study of blood T cell repertoires in COVID-19. Sequencing used immunoSEQ multiplex PCR; TCRdb keeps in-frame clones, though not all of them. This repertoire shows about 46,000 clones, around 80% found once; its top ten account for 5.5% to 7.5%. The specimen was peripheral blood. Receptor source: an elderly woman with acute or convalescent COVID-19. The CDR3 runs from the conserved cysteine through the conserved F or W. The order of the fields is D gene, clone size, V gene, J gene, CDR3 protein, CDR3 DNA. A D gene is named only where the DNA matches it firmly. Part of the rows lack a size; the others show once, few, many or a class for expanded clones.

D: TRBD2
size: -
V: TRBV5-4
J: TRBJ2-1
CDR3: CASSFPSGGYNEQFF
DNA: TGTGCCAGCAGCTTCCCATCGGGGGGCTACAATGAGCAGTTCTTC

D: -
size: -
V: TRBV6-2/TRBV6-3
J: TRBJ2-3
CDR3: CASSAQLARLYTDTQYF
DNA: TGTGCCAGCAGCGCCCAACTAGCCCGATTATACACAGATACGCAGTATTTT

D: -
size: -
V: TRBV24-1
J: TRBJ2-5
CDR3: CATSDLRGGGDQETQYF
DNA: TGTGCCACCAGTGATCTAAGAGGGGGAGGGGACCAAGAGACCCAGTACTTC

D: -
size: once
V: TRBV6-5
J: TRBJ1-5
CDR3: CASRILQGSYQPQHF
DNA: TGTGCCAGCAGGATTCTTCAGGGCTCCTATCAGCCCCAGCATTTT

D: -
size: -
V: TRBV19
J: TRBJ1-2
CDR3: CASSILSDSYGYTF
DNA: TGTGCCAGTAGTATTCTGTCGGACAGCTATGGCTACACCTTC

D: -
size: -
V: TRBV19
J: TRBJ1-1
CDR3: CASNLLGATEAFF
DNA: TGTGCCAGTAACCTCCTGGGGGCCACTGAAGCTTTCTTT

D: -
size: -
V: TRBV10-3
J: TRBJ1-1
CDR3: CAISEAPGGTEAFF
DNA: TGTGCCATCAGTGAGGCTCCCGGGGGCACTGAAGCTTTCTTT

D: -
size: once
V: TRBV18
J: TRBJ1-5
CDR3: CASSLTGWEDQPQHF
DNA: TGTGCCAGCTCATTAACAGGCTGGGAGGATCAGCCCCAGCATTTT

D: TRBD1
size: -
V: TRBV7-7
J: TRBJ2-1
CDR3: CASSLEQGPINEQFF
DNA: TGTGCTAGCAGCTTAGAACAGGGGCCTATCAATGAGCAGTTCTTC

D: TRBD1
size: -
V: TRBV2
J: TRBJ1-3
CDR3: CASTMTGGAAGNTIYF
DNA: TGTGCCAGCACCATGACAGGGGGCGCGGCTGGAAACACCATATATTTT

D: -
size: -
V: TRBV6-4
J: TRBJ1-2
CDR3: CASRSPGGGYTF
DNA: TGTGCCAGCAGGAGTCCGGGGGGTGGCTACACCTTC

D: -
size: -
V: TRBV15
J: TRBJ2-3
CDR3: CATSRGGRLALLNTDTQYF
DNA: TGTGCCACCAGCAGAGGTGGCCGGCTAGCCCTACTGAACACAGATACGCAGTATTTT

D: TRBD1
size: -
V: TRBV15
J: TRBJ1-5
CDR3: CATSFNPRGRGQPQHF
DNA: TGTGCCACCAGCTTCAATCCAAGGGGGCGTGGGCAGCCCCAGCATTTT

D: -
size: once
V: TRBV4-2
J: TRBJ1-5
CDR3: CASSQVVASNQPQHF
DNA: TGTGCCAGCAGCCAAGTGGTGGCAAGTAATCAGCCCCAGCATTTT

D: -
size: -
V: TRBV19
J: TRBJ2-3
CDR3: CASSIDSSNTDTQYF
DNA: TGTGCCAGTAGTATAGATAGCAGTAACACAGATACGCAGTATTTT

D: TRBD1
size: few
V: TRBV29-1
J: TRBJ1-1
CDR3: CSVAQGASNTEAFF
DNA: TGCAGCGTTGCGCAGGGGGCTTCGAACACTGAAGCTTTCTTT